This entry lists 27 T cell receptor beta chains sequenced from one sample in a study of technical replicates of blood from a handful of donors. Profiling relied on immunoSEQ multiplex PCR, and the TCRdb table lists in-frame clones only, not all of them. The data hold 75,000 to 95,000 clones, with over 75% observed a single time. The material sequenced was T cells isolated from PBMCs. Receptors originate from a human donor in good health.

The chain recombines TRBV6-5 with TRBJ1-1, with 10 bases fitting TRBD1. From germline, CDR1 is MNHEY and CDR2 SVGAGI. The CDR3 is 14 residues long. Trimming took 6 bases from V and 5 from J; bases not matched to a gene: 6. This chain's CDR3 is CASSADRGGTEAFF. CDR3 sequence (DNA): TGTGCCAGCAGCGCGGACAGGGGGGGAACTGAAGCTTTCTTT.

The V call is TRBV7-8, the J call TRBJ2-7; 11 bases fit TRBD2. V was clipped by 3 bases and J by 7 bases; unmatched bases: 11. The CDR3 is 16 residues long. Germline assignment: CDR1 SGHVS and CDR2 FQNEAQ. Written as DNA, the CDR3 is TGTGCCAGCAGCTTTAATTTTCCTAGCGGGAGGCCTGAGCAGTACTTC. Encoded protein: CASSFNFPSGRPEQYF.

V and J are TRBV6-5 and TRBJ1-5; 7 nucleotides line up with TRBD1. Per germline, CDR1 MNHEY and CDR2 SVGAGI. The CDR3 totals 13 residues. J lost 9 bases, V lost 2 bases, and 4 bases had no gene match. CDR3 protein: CASSYGNRGPQHF. In DNA, the CDR3 is TGTGCCAGCAGTTACGGGAACAGGGGGCCCCAGCATTTT.

Here the CDR3 reads CASSYLGRAKTEAFF. The CDR3 DNA reads TGTGCCAGCAGTTATTTGGGCAGGGCCAAAACTGAAGCTTTCTTT. This chain links TRBV6-6 with TRBJ1-1, with D maybe TRBD1 (5 bases). The V end lost 3 bases, the J end lost 5 bases, and 16 bases lay between the germline ends. CDR1 MNHNY and CDR2 SVGAGI come from the germline V gene (reference sequence). This CDR3 has 15 amino acids.

The CDR3 nucleotides are TGTGCCAGTAAAAAAAAAGACTGGGGCACTAATGAAAAACTGTTTTTT. Its protein product is CASKKKDWGTNEKLFF. The rearrangement joins TRBV19 to TRBJ1-4; possible D gene TRBD1, 5 bases. Trimming removed 7 bases at V and 2 bases at J, with 17 bases between. The CDR3 loop spans 16 amino acids. Germline V gene lookup returns CDR1 LNHDA and CDR2 SQIVND (reference sequence).

The genes are TRBV7-3 and TRBJ2-2; the D gene is possibly TRBD1 (6 bases). This CDR3 contains 16 residues. V was shortened by 5 bases and J by 4 bases, with 17 bases between the two germline ends. From germline, CDR1 is SGHTA and CDR2 FQGTGA. The DNA for the CDR3 is TGTGCCAGCAGCCCCTCCGGGCAGGGGATCACCGGGGAGCTGTTTTTT. Amino acids: CASSPSGQGITGELFF. The whole variable domain, remainder taken from reference TRBV7-3 and TRBJ2-2, is GAGVSQTPSNKVTEKGKYVELRCDPISGHTALYWYRQSLGQGPEFLIYFQGTGAADDSGLPNDRFFAVRPEGSVSTLKIQRTERGDSAVYLCASSPSGQGITGELFFGEGSRLTVL.

The rearrangement joins TRBV28 to TRBJ2-5; the match to TRBD1 covers 8 bases. Germline trimming cut 7 bases from V and 4 bases from J; bases unmatched to any gene: 8. The CDR3 is 14 amino acids. Per the germline V gene, CDR1 is MDHEN and CDR2 is SYDVKM. CDR3 nucleotide sequence: TGTGCCAGCACCCCGGACAGGGAAGCAGAGACCCAGTACTTC. Residues: CASTPDREAETQYF.

The V gene is TRBV28, the J gene TRBJ2-6, with 7 nucleotides matching TRBD1. Germline V gives CDR1 MDHEN, CDR2 SYDVKM. The CDR3 loop spans 15 amino acids. V trimming: 5 bases; J trimming: 4 bases; junction bases outside the gene matches: 5. CDR3: CASSPGTEGANVLTF. The CDR3 nucleotides are TGTGCCAGCAGTCCGGGGACAGAGGGGGCCAACGTCCTGACTTTC. The full variable domain, in which reference TRBV28 and TRBJ2-6 provide the parts outside the CDR3, is DVKVTQSSRYLVKRTGEKVFLECVQDMDHENMFWYRQDPGLGLRLIYFSYDVKMKEKGDIPEGYSVSREKKERFSLILESASTNQTSMYLCASSPGTEGANVLTFGAGSRLTVL.

This sequence joins TRBV5-1 and TRBJ2-7; possibly TRBD2 for D (6 bases). With 4 bases removed from V and 3 bases from J, the gap between germline ends came to 11 bases. The CDR3 has 13 residues. Looked up from germline, CDR1 is SGHRS and CDR2 is YFSETQ. The CDR3 DNA sequence: TGCGCCAGCAGCCCGGAGGGTAACTACGAGCAGTACTTC. As protein: CASSPEGNYEQYF. Based on the CDR3 plus reference TRBV5-1 and TRBJ2-7, the full variable domain is KAGVTQTPRYLIKTRGQQVTLSCSPISGHRSVSWYQQTPGQGLQFLFEYFSETQRNKGNFPGRFSGRQFSNSRSEMNVSTLELGDSALYLCASSPEGNYEQYFGPGTRLTVT.

The V gene is TRBV30, the J gene TRBJ1-5; weak D call: TRBD1 (6 bases). The CDR3 is 15 residues long. Germline-derived CDR1 and CDR2 are GTSNPN and SVGIG (reference sequence). V lost 1 base and J 7 bases, leaving 17 bases between the germline ends. CDR3 loop: CAWSEQGLIDQPQHF. The DNA for the CDR3 is TGTGCCTGGAGTGAACAGGGCTTAATAGACCAGCCCCAGCATTTT.

The rearrangement joins TRBV25-1 to TRBJ1-1; D remains unclear. The CDR3 length is 15 residues. The germline CDR1 and CDR2 sequences are MGHDK and SYGVNS. V was clipped by 2 bases and J by 7 bases, with 17 bases between them. CDR3 protein: CASSELSEKPNEAFF. CDR3 bases: TGTGCCAGCAGTGAACTTAGCGAAAAACCGAATGAAGCTTTCTTT.

V gene TRBV6-5 combines with J gene TRBJ2-1; 11 bases fit TRBD2. V gave up 10 bases and J gave up 0 bases; unmatched junction bases: 5. CDR1 and CDR2 from the germline V gene are MNHEY and SVGAGI. This CDR3 comprises 15 residues. CDR3 in amino acids: CATRTSGSSYNEQFF. In DNA, the CDR3 is TGTGCCACCCGCACTAGCGGGAGCTCCTACAATGAGCAGTTCTTC.

The V and J genes are TRBV29-1 and TRBJ1-4; tentatively, D is TRBD1 (5 bases). The V gene lost 6 bases and the J gene lost 4 bases, with 9 bases spanning the gap. Germline CDR1 and CDR2: SQVTM and ANQGSEA. This CDR3 is built from 12 residues. The CDR3 sequence is CSVQEFNEKLFF. The CDR3 DNA reads TGCAGCGTACAGGAATTTAATGAAAAACTGTTTTTT.

This chain uses TRBV5-4 with TRBJ1-4, with 7 bases aligning to TRBD1. Trimming cost V 4 bases and J 5 bases; bases outside gene matches: 5. This CDR3 region has 14 residues. The germline V gene has CDR1 SGHNT and CDR2 YYREEE (reference sequence). In nucleotides, the CDR3 is TGTGCCAGCAGCGCTTCAGGGGGAAATGAAAAACTGTTTTTT. This encodes CASSASGGNEKLFF.

The chain carries TRBV18 and TRBJ2-3; the D gene is possibly TRBD2 (5 bases). V was pared by 3 bases and J by 3 bases, with 16 bases between. Germline V gene data show CDR1 as KGHSH and CDR2 as LQKENI. This CDR3 is 16 amino acids long. CDR3 DNA sequence: TGTGCCAGCTCACCGATTCCTCGGGAAATAACAGATACGCAGTATTTT. It is translated as CASSPIPREITDTQYF.

The chain carries TRBV15 and TRBJ1-3, with D uncertain. V was cut by 11 bases and J by 4 bases, with 9 bases left in between. CDR1 and CDR2 (germline): LNHNV, YYDKDF (reference sequence). CDR3 length: 11 residues. Written as DNA, the CDR3 is TGTGCCGCCGAGGGAGGAAACACCATATATTTT. It codes for CAAEGGNTIYF.

This clone was recorded once. For the CDR3, the DNA is TGTGCCAGCAGTTTACGACAGGGTCGGCAAGAGACCCAGTACTTC. Protein product: CASSLRQGRQETQYF. The chain uses TRBV28 and TRBJ2-5; TRBD1 aligns across 7 bases. The V gene's germline CDR1 is MDHEN and CDR2 SYDVKM. The V segment lost 2 bases and the J segment 2 bases; nucleotides outside the gene matches: 5. There are 15 residues in the CDR3. The whole variable domain, filled in from reference TRBV28 and TRBJ2-5, reads DVKVTQSSRYLVKRTGEKVFLECVQDMDHENMFWYRQDPGLGLRLIYFSYDVKMKEKGDIPEGYSVSREKKERFSLILESASTNQTSMYLCASSLRQGRQETQYFGPGTRLLVL.

The chain combines TRBV2 with TRBJ2-7, with a weak D call TRBD2 (5 bases). V shed 1 base and J shed 5 bases, with 12 bases lying between them. The CDR3 sequence is 14 residues long. Germline CDR1 SNHLY, CDR2 FYNNEI. CDR3 loop: CASSEEGGLHEQYF. The CDR3 bases are TGTGCCAGCAGTGAAGAGGGTGGACTCCACGAGCAGTACTTC.

A note on this clone: Germline is not matched at one junction end, which may reflect a read error. The chain links TRBV7-6 to TRBJ2-1; 8 nucleotides line up with TRBD2. CDR3 length: 13 residues. Germline V gives CDR1 SGHVS, CDR2 FNYEAQ. CDR3 DNA: TGTGCCAGCAGCTTGGGTTGGCGGGAGGCCCCCGTCTTC. Translated, it gives CASSLGWREAPVF.

The rearrangement uses TRBV5-1 and TRBJ2-7; TRBD1 matches at 7 bases. The CDR3 contains 15 residues. Germline V gives CDR1 SGHRS, CDR2 YFSETQ. V trimming: 4 bases; J trimming: 5 bases; junction bases outside the gene matches: 12. CDR3 DNA: TGCGCCAGCAGCCTTGGGGTCAGGGGGTCCAACGAGCAGTACTTC. It encodes CASSLGVRGSNEQYF.

The genes are TRBV5-1 and TRBJ2-1; D possibly corresponds to TRBD2 (5 bases). CDR1 SGHRS and CDR2 YFSETQ come from the germline V gene. The CDR3 covers 15 residues. The ends were cut back, 0 bases at V and 4 bases at J, with 11 bases in the middle. The DNA for the CDR3 is TGCGCCAGCAGCTTGGCGGCTAGCTCTTACAATGAGCAGTTCTTC. Amino acids: CASSLAASSYNEQFF.

This CDR3 reads CASSYRIGGETQYF. The CDR3 nucleotides are TGTGCCAGCAGTTACAGGATAGGGGGTGAGACCCAGTACTTC. The genes are TRBV6-5 and TRBJ2-5, with TRBD1 as a possible D gene (6 bases). Germline CDR1 is MNHEY and CDR2 is SVGAGI. The V gene lost 2 bases and the J gene lost 5 bases, with 12 bases spanning the gap. The CDR3 is 14 amino acids.

The V call is TRBV2, the J call TRBJ1-1, with TRBD1 matching 10 bases. V lost 7 bases and J lost 4; bases outside the gene matches: 6. The germline gives CDR1 SNHLY, CDR2 FYNNEI. The CDR3 length is 14 residues. The CDR3 spells CASTGGTGVTEAFF. The DNA of the CDR3 is TGTGCCAGCACGGGTGGGACAGGGGTCACTGAAGCTTTCTTT.

The genes are TRBV2 and TRBJ1-3; possibly TRBD1 for D (5 bases). The CDR3 totals 14 residues. Per germline, CDR1 SNHLY and CDR2 FYNNEI. Trimming cost V 7 bases and J 1 base, with 11 bases left between them. The CDR3 loop is CASMSRESGNTIYF. As DNA, the CDR3 is TGTGCCAGCATGAGCAGGGAATCTGGAAACACCATATATTTT.

V usage is TRBV9 and J usage is TRBJ2-3; 7 bases fit TRBD2. The germline CDR1 and CDR2 sequences are SGDLS and YYNGEE. This CDR3 has 17 residues. Unmatched junction bases numbered 12, after V lost 3 bases and J lost 2 bases. The CDR3 region has the DNA TGTGCCAGCAGCGGCAGACTAGCAGAGAAATACACAGATACGCAGTATTTT. It codes for CASSGRLAEKYTDTQYF.

V is TRBV4-3 and J is TRBJ2-7; D is perhaps TRBD2 (5 bases). The ends were cut back, 4 bases at V and 3 bases at J, with 25 bases in the middle. The CDR3 consists of 18 residues. Per germline, CDR1 LGHNA and CDR2 YSLEER. The CDR3 bases are TGCGCCAGCAGCCGGGCTTGGGCGGGTCCTGAAATGGACTACGAGCAGTACTTC. Protein product: CASSRAWAGPEMDYEQYF.

This clone is a singleton in its sample. This rearrangement joins TRBV9 to TRBJ1-2, with 7 bases aligning to TRBD1. CDR1 is SGDLS, CDR2 YYNGEE, per germline. With 5 bases clipped from V and 3 bases from J, the junction kept 7 bases outside the gene matches. The CDR3 covers 14 residues. The CDR3 protein is CASSTNTGDYGYTF. Here the CDR3 DNA reads TGTGCCAGCAGTACCAACACAGGGGACTATGGCTACACCTTC. Supplemented by reference TRBV9 and TRBJ1-2, the full variable domain reads DSGVTQTPKHLITATGQRVTLRCSPRSGDLSVYWYQQSLDQGLQFLIQYYNGEERAKGNILERFSAQQFPDLHSELNLSSLELGDSALYFCASSTNTGDYGYTFGSGTRLTVV.